The 6 T cell receptor beta chains below were found in one sample sequenced in a study of shared clonotypes between healthy human individuals. Naivety among CD8 cells was defined by CD45RO negativity and positive CCR7 selection, thereby excluding terminally differentiated effector memory CD45RA+ cells. TCRdb's copy holds only in-frame clones and misses some; the assay was immunoSEQ multiplex PCR. Among about 2 million clones listed, about 94% were seen once. Sequencing was performed on naive CD8+ T cells sorted from blood. The source of these receptors is a man aged 18 to 30 in good health.

The chain uses TRBV4-2 and TRBJ1-2; D may be TRBD1 (6 bases). V was clipped by 7 bases and J by 6 bases, with 18 bases between them. The CDR3 contains 14 residues. CDR1 is LGHNA, CDR2 YNFKEQ, per germline. Written as DNA, the CDR3 is TGTGCCAGCACCTGGGGGCCGACGGACGATGGCTACACCTTC. Its protein is CASTWGPTDDGYTF.

V is TRBV4-3 and J is TRBJ2-1; a possible D gene is TRBD2 (5 bases). The CDR3 length is 15 residues. The germline V gene encodes CDR1 LGHNA and CDR2 YSLEER. V lost 4 bases to trimming and J lost 0 bases, with 10 bases between them. The CDR3 region is CASSPPGSSYNEQFF. DNA for the CDR3: TGCGCCAGCAGCCCCCCGGGGAGCTCCTACAATGAGCAGTTCTTC.

The CDR3 DNA reads TGTGCCAGCAGTGAATTTCCCACAGATACGCAGTATTTT. Protein sequence: CASSEFPTDTQYF. V usage is TRBV6-4 and J usage is TRBJ2-3; D is unclear. The ends were cut back, 3 bases at V and 2 bases at J, with 6 bases in the middle. Germline CDR1 is MRHNA and CDR2 is SNTAGT. This CDR3 contains 13 residues.

The rearrangement uses TRBV28 and TRBJ2-5; unclear D gene. The CDR3 totals 11 residues. The germline V gene has CDR1 MDHEN and CDR2 SYDVKM. V shed 9 bases and J shed 7 bases, with 12 bases lying between them. CDR3 protein: CASQQSGTQYF. In DNA, the CDR3 is TGTGCCAGTCAGCAATCAGGGACCCAGTACTTC. Filled out from reference TRBV28 and TRBJ2-5, the complete variable domain reads DVKVTQSSRYLVKRTGEKVFLECVQDMDHENMFWYRQDPGLGLRLIYFSYDVKMKEKGDIPEGYSVSREKKERFSLILESASTNQTSMYLCASQQSGTQYFGPGTRLLVL.

CDR3 DNA: TGTGCCAGCAGCCCGTCCATAGTCTACGAGCAGTACTTC. Translated, it gives CASSPSIVYEQYF. The J gene is TRBJ2-7, the V gene TRBV7-2; D remains ambiguous. CDR3 length: 13 residues. With 5 bases removed from V and 3 bases from J, the gap between germline ends came to 11 bases. Germline CDR1 and CDR2: SGHTA and FQGNSA.

The gene calls are TRBV21-1 and TRBJ1-2; the table gives TRBD1 as D, unverified against the DNA. TRBV21-1 is given as a pseudogene. The CDR3 runs 15 residues. CDR3 sequence (DNA): TGTGCCAGCAGCAAAGAAACAGCTATACACTATGGCTACACCTTC. This encodes CASSKETAIHYGYTF.